The 12 T cell receptor beta chains below all came from one sample that was sequenced in a study of human T cells and chemical hapten exposure. TCRdb reprocessed the RACE reads with MiXCR, giving one entry per CDR3 protein. This sample has about 82,000 distinct CDR3 sequences, with about 10% found just once. Stated time point: patch test 1, 2 weeks after DPC sensitization. The treatment was: therapeutic diphenylcyclopropenone sensitization with weekly scalp DPC. This specimen consisted of whole blood, obtained in connection with sensitization to the hapten diphenylcyclopropenone (DPC). Receptors were obtained from a woman aged 50 to 65 with alopecia areata. Some clones in this sample may be carry-over from other donors' samples.

In its sample, this clonotype was seen many times. V usage is TRBV27 and J usage is TRBJ2-7; 7 bases map to TRBD1. Trimming at V came to 6 bases and at J to 5 bases, leaving 10 bases not matched to a gene. Germline V gene sequence: CDR1 MNHEY, CDR2 SMNVEV (reference sequence). The CDR3 length is 14 residues. In nucleotides, the CDR3 is TGTGCCAGCAGCTTCACACCCGGGACAGACGAGCAGTACTTC. This codes for CASSFTPGTDEQYF.

The chain has TRBV7-2 and TRBJ2-5; tentative D call: TRBD2 (5 bases). Trimming removed 0 bases from V and 5 bases from J, with 10 bases in between. Germline V gene sequence: CDR1 SGHTA, CDR2 FQGNSA. This CDR3 has 14 amino acids. CDR3 amino acids: CASSLAPSMETQYF. The CDR3 bases are TGTGCCAGCAGCTTAGCCCCTAGCATGGAGACCCAGTACTTC.

This clonotype was seen ten or more times. V is TRBV6-5 and J is TRBJ1-1; D gene unclear. The germline V and J ends were trimmed by 7 bases and 4 bases, with 16 bases remaining between them. This CDR3 has 14 residues. The V gene's germline CDR1 is MNHEY and CDR2 SVGAGI. CDR3 nucleotides: TGTGCCAGCATTCCTCCCGCAGGAAGCACTGAAGCTTTCTTT. This translates into CASIPPAGSTEAFF.

In its sample, this clonotype was seen a few times. This chain joins TRBV28 and TRBJ1-5, with a possible D match to TRBD1 (6 bases). Germline V gene lookup returns CDR1 MDHEN and CDR2 SYDVKM. The CDR3 covers 13 residues. V lost 6 bases, J lost 7 bases, and 13 bases lay in between. The DNA of the CDR3 is TGTGCCAGCAGACCACAGGGTAGCCAGCCCCAGCATTTT. Protein: CASRPQGSQPQHF.

This clonotype was counted at least ten times. The J gene is TRBJ1-1, the V gene TRBV5-4; no clear D gene. This CDR3 is 14 amino acids long. Trimming stripped 4 bases from V and 0 bases from J, with 10 bases between. Germline values: CDR1 SGHNT, CDR2 YYREEE (reference sequence). The CDR3 loop reads CASSPFGVNTEAFF. CDR3 in DNA: TGTGCCAGCAGCCCCTTTGGGGTGAACACTGAAGCTTTCTTT. The full variable domain, in which reference TRBV5-4 and TRBJ1-1 provide the parts outside the CDR3, is ETGVTQSPTHLIKTRGQQVTLRCSSQSGHNTVSWYQQALGQGPQFIFQYYREEENGRGNFPPRFSGLQFPNYSSELNVNALELDDSALYLCASSPFGVNTEAFFGQGTRLTVV.

This clonotype was picked up many times. The chain joins TRBV29-1 to TRBJ2-3; D not resolved. V was pared by 5 bases and J by 0 bases, with 6 bases between. The germline V gene has CDR1 SQVTM and CDR2 ANQGSEA. The CDR3 loop spans 12 amino acids. DNA of the CDR3: TGCAGCGTTTGGGTGAGCACAGATACGCAGTATTTT. Translated, it gives CSVWVSTDTQYF.

This clonotype was seen repeatedly, ten times or more. This chain uses TRBV25-1 with TRBJ2-7; 8 nucleotides line up with TRBD1. In germline, CDR1 is MGHDK, CDR2 SYGVNS. There are 15 residues in the CDR3. After removal of 3 bases from V and 2 bases from J, the junction contained 6 bases not matched to a gene. CDR3 sequence (DNA): TGTGCCAGCAGTGACGACAGGGGAATTACCTACGAGCAGTACTTC. Translated, it gives CASSDDRGITYEQYF.

The chain uses TRBV28 and TRBJ2-3, with D perhaps being TRBD1 or TRBD2 (7 bases each). The CDR3 contains 13 residues. Trimming cost V 11 bases and J 0 bases, with 12 bases left between them. CDR1 MDHEN and CDR2 SYDVKM come from the germline V gene. The DNA of the CDR3 is TGTGCCTCAGGGGGACTAAGCACAGATACGCAGTATTTT. Residues: CASGGLSTDTQYF.

There are a few counts of this clonotype. The chain recombines TRBV7-2 with TRBJ2-1, with a tentative D call TRBD1 (5 bases). Trimming stripped 2 bases from V and 8 bases from J, with 19 bases between. This CDR3 is 16 amino acids long. Germline-derived CDR1 and CDR2 are SGHTA and FQGNSA. The CDR3 sequence: CASSLPGRAPLDEQFF. The CDR3, as DNA: TGTGCCAGCAGCTTACCGGGCAGGGCCCCCTTGGATGAGCAGTTCTTC.

The sample holds many counts of this clonotype. The chain uses TRBV5-1 and TRBJ1-1; TRBD1 might be the D (5 bases). CDR1 SGHRS and CDR2 YFSETQ come from the germline V gene. This CDR3 is 14 amino acids long. Deletions cut 6 bases from V and 2 bases from J, with 14 bases between. CDR3 nucleotides: TGCGCCAGCAAGACAGATACCAGCAACACTGAAGCTTTCTTT. Translation: CASKTDTSNTEAFF.

This chain uses TRBV10-3 with TRBJ2-7; TRBD1 matches 7 bases. With V trimmed by 6 bases and J by 7 bases, 6 bases remained unmatched. The CDR3 has 12 residues. Germline CDR1 and CDR2: ENHRY and SYGVKD. As DNA, the CDR3 is TGTGCCATCAGAGAGACAGGGCGGGAGCAGTACTTC. It translates to CAIRETGREQYF.

There are a few counts of this clonotype. This chain links TRBV12-3 or TRBV12-4 with TRBJ2-3, with D tentatively TRBD1 or TRBD2 (5 bases each). The CDR3 is 15 residues long. Trimming pared 0 bases from V and 9 bases from J, leaving 16 bases between. This CDR3 reads CASSLAGTGSRTQYF. The CDR3 DNA reads TGTGCCAGCAGTTTAGCCGGGACGGGTAGCCGGACGCAGTATTTT.